Listed below are T cell receptor beta chains from one sample, sequenced in a study of blood T cell repertoires in COVID-19. The assay was immunoSEQ multiplex PCR, and TCRdb's table has in-frame clones only and misses some. Of 150,000 to 200,000 clones in the sample, under 90% were seen once. The specimen was peripheral blood. The receptor source for this set is a woman in her seventies with COVID-19, enrolled during active disease. Each CDR3 is given with its conserved first and last residue.

V gene: TRBV6-1
J gene: TRBJ1-1
CDR3 protein: CASSEALQVAFF

V gene: TRBV19
J gene: TRBJ2-2
CDR3 protein: CASSMGLYTGELFF

V gene: TRBV27
J gene: TRBJ2-3
CDR3 protein: CASSGTVTDTQYF

V gene: TRBV4-1
J gene: TRBJ1-2
CDR3 protein: CASSHGRQGSYGYTF

V gene: TRBV6-4
J gene: TRBJ1-5
CDR3 protein: CASSLSGGNQPQHF

V gene: TRBV5-4
J gene: TRBJ2-3
CDR3 protein: CASSSGIGTDTQYF

V gene: TRBV14
J gene: TRBJ1-1
CDR3 protein: CASSHKTGGTEAFF

V gene: TRBV29-1
J gene: TRBJ1-2
CDR3 protein: CSVPTGARGEGYTF

V gene: TRBV19
J gene: TRBJ2-1
CDR3 protein: CASSIGRENEQFF

V gene: TRBV10-1
J gene: TRBJ1-1
CDR3 protein: CASSEFQGEEEAFF

V gene: TRBV28
J gene: TRBJ2-5
CDR3 protein: CASSLGGPQETQYF

V gene: TRBV12-3/TRBV12-4
J gene: TRBJ1-2
CDR3 protein: CASSFGYGYTF

V gene: TRBV24-1
J gene: TRBJ1-4
CDR3 protein: CATPTVFNEKLFF

V gene: TRBV5-1
J gene: TRBJ1-2
CDR3 protein: CASSYDINGYTF

V gene: TRBV30
J gene: TRBJ2-3
CDR3 protein: CAWTVSSTDTQYF

V gene: TRBV4-1
J gene: TRBJ2-2
CDR3 protein: CASSRGDGRNTGELFF

V gene: TRBV28
J gene: TRBJ1-5
CDR3 protein: CASSSDQPQHF

V gene: TRBV2
J gene: TRBJ1-1
CDR3 protein: CASVPPQGRGMGTEAFF

V gene: TRBV2
J gene: TRBJ2-5
CDR3 protein: CASSEGLAEETQYF

V gene: TRBV2
J gene: TRBJ2-6
CDR3 protein: CASKTSGTGANVLTF

V gene: TRBV28
J gene: TRBJ1-1
CDR3 protein: CASRRGQLNTEAFF

V gene: TRBV18
J gene: TRBJ2-7
CDR3 protein: CASSTGTGPYEQYF

V gene: TRBV5-8
J gene: TRBJ1-3
CDR3 protein: CASSFGDSGNTIYF

V gene: TRBV7-9
J gene: TRBJ2-6
CDR3 protein: CASSLDNPGANVLTF

V gene: TRBV7-2
J gene: TRBJ2-3
CDR3 protein: CASSLFPSTDTQYF

V gene: TRBV6-5
J gene: TRBJ2-1
CDR3 protein: CATRRDRQYLF

V gene: TRBV5-1
J gene: TRBJ2-3
CDR3 protein: CASSSRTEDTQYF

V gene: TRBV27
J gene: TRBJ2-7
CDR3 protein: CASSLSRTSGASYEQYF

V gene: TRBV27
J gene: TRBJ1-1
CDR3 protein: CASRTGLNTEAFF

V gene: TRBV6-6
J gene: TRBJ2-1
CDR3 protein: CASDLGTGRPNEQFF

V gene: TRBV6-5
J gene: TRBJ2-1
CDR3 protein: CASSPPLRANNEQFF

V gene: TRBV11-2
J gene: TRBJ1-2
CDR3 protein: CASSPRGSYGYTF

V gene: TRBV12-2
J gene: TRBJ1-5
CDR3 protein: CASRLALILGRPQHF

V gene: TRBV9
J gene: TRBJ1-3
CDR3 protein: CASSVVEESHTIYF

V gene: TRBV6-5
J gene: TRBJ1-1
CDR3 protein: CASSRTGMTFF

V gene: TRBV30
J gene: TRBJ1-1
CDR3 protein: CAWSVYGEGGGADTEAFF

V gene: TRBV7-8
J gene: TRBJ1-1
CDR3 protein: CASRTGGYTEAFF

V gene: TRBV24-1
J gene: TRBJ2-1
CDR3 protein: CATSDFGRATYNEQFF

V gene: TRBV7-2
J gene: TRBJ2-1
CDR3 protein: CASSFMQGSNEQFF